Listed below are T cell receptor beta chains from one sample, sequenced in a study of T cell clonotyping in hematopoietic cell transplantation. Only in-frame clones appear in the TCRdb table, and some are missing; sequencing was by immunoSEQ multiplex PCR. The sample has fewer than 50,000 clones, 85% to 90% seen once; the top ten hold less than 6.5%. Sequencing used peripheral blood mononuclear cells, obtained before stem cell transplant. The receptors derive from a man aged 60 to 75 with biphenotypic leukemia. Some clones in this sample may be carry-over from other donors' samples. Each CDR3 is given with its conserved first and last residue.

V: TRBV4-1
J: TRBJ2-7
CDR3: CASSLGDTHYEQYF

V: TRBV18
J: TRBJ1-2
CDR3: CASSPDRGDGYGYTF

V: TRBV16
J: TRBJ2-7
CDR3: CASRSSGADSYEQYF

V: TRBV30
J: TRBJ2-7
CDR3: CAWSDSFSYEQYF

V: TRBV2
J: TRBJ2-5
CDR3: CASSEAPGRETQYF

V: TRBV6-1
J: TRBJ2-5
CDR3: CASSEPETQYF

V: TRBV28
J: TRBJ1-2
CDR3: CASSGIDSYGYTF

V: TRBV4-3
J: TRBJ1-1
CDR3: CASSQGQGEAFF

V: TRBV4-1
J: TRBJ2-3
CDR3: CASSPSLAGVADTQYF

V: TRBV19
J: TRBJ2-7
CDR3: CASSTLPERETSYEQYF

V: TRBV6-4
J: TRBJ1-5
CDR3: CASSASGTSNQPQHF

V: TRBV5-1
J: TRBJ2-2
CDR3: CASSLGTATNTGELFF

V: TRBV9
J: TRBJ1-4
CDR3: CASSFAGDSNEKLFF

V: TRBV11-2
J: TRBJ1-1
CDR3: CASSLDSWYTEAFF

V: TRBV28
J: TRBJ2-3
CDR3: CASRSTDTQYF

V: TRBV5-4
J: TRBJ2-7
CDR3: CASSYDGPPDEQYF

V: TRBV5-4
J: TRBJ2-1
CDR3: CASSTEIYNEQFF

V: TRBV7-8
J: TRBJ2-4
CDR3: CASSLGSGGKYF

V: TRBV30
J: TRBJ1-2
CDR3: CAWSGGGDDYGYTF

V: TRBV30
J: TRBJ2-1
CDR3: CAWSPGATEFF

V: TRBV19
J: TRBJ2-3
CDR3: CASTGGPFSSTDTQYF

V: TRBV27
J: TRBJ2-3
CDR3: CASSPSGEITDTQYF

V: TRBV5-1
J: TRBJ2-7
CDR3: CASSLVGSGYEQYF

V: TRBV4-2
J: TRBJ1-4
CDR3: CASSQDPVGTTNEKLFF

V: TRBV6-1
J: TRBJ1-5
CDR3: CASSEATGLSRPQHF

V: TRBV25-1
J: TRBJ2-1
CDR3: CASRDQGQEEIF

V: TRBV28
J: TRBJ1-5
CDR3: CASSPQRYGQPQHF

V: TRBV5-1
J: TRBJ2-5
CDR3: CASSYPGQLETQYF

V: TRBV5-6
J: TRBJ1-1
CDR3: CASIRRVDTEAFF

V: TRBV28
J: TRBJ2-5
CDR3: CASIGRGTLRAQYF

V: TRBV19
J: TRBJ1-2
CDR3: CASRDRDYGYTF

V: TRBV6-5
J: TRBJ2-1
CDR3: CASSGTRVLDEQFF

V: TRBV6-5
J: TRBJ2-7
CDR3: CASSVAGVYEQYF

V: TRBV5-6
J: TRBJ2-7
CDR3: CASSYQPGEQYF

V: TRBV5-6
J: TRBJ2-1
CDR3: CASRSKYNEQFF

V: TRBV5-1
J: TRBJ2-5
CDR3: CASSLAWGGTQYF

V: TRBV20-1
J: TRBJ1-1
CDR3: CSARQNTEAFF

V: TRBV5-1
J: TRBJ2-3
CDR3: CASHPGNTDTQYF

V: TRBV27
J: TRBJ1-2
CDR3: CASSLSGGRSYGYTF

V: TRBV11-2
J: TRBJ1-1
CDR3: CASSPQGRTEAFF

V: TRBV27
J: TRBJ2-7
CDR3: CASWGETSGSYEQYF